This T cell receptor (beta chain) was recovered during a study of CD8 T cells in ankylosing spondylitis. CDR3 length: 15 amino acids. Germline CDR1 reads DFQATT; CDR2 reads SNEGSKA (reference sequence). Trimming removed 3 bases from V and 5 bases from J; junction bases left unmatched: 5. In TCRdb, the 5' RACE reads were re-called with MiXCR into one record per CDR3 protein. Of around 890,000 distinct CDR3 sequences in the sample, about 11% are singletons; the top ten hold about 0.49%. The study, taken as a whole, reports: Clones linked to disease were reported to show significant enrichment in matched ankylosing spondylitis synovial fluid. Seemingly distinctive of ankylosing spondylitis blood was a TCR beta motif formed by eight highly homologous variants.

On this clonotype: Its matching antigen is unknown.

This receptor was taken from a male donor with ankylosing spondylitis. Sample: blood, either unsorted or a sorted T cell fraction (not recorded which). The chain couples TRBV20-1 to TRBJ2-1, with TRBD2 matching over 12 bases. CDR3 sequence reads: CSASTSGRHDNEQFF. CDR3 DNA: TGCAGTGCTAGTACTAGCGGGAGGCATGACAATGAGCAGTTCTTC.